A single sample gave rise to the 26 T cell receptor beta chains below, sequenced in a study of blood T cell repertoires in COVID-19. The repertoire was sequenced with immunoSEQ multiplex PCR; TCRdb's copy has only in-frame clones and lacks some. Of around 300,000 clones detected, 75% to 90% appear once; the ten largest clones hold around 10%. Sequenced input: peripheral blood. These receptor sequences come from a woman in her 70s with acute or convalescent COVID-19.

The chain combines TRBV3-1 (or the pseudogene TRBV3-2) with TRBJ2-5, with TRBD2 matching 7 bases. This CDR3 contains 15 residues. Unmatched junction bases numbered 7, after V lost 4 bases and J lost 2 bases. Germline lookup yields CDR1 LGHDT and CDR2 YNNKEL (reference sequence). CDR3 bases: TGTGCCAGCAGCCCTGGGGGGGATCCTCAAGAGACCCAGTACTTC. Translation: CASSPGGDPQETQYF.

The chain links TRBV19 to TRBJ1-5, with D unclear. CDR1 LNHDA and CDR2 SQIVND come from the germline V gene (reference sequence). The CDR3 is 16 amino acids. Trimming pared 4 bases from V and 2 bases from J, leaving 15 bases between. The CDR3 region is CASSKAGRVGNQPQHF. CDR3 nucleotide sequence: TGTGCCAGTAGTAAGGCGGGGAGAGTCGGCAATCAGCCCCAGCATTTT.

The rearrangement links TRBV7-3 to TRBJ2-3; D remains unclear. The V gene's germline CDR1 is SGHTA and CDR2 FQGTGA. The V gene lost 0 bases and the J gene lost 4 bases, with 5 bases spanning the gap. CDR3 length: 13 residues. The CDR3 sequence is CASSLTGADTQYF. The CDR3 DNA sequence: TGTGCCAGCAGCTTAACGGGCGCAGATACGCAGTATTTT.

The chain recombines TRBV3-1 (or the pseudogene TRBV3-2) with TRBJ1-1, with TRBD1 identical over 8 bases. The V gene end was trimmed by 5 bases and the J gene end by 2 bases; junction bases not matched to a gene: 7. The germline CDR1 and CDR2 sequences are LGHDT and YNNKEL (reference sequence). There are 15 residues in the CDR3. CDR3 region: CASSRQGWGNTEAFF. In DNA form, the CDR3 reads TGTGCCAGCAGCAGACAGGGGTGGGGAAACACTGAAGCTTTCTTT.

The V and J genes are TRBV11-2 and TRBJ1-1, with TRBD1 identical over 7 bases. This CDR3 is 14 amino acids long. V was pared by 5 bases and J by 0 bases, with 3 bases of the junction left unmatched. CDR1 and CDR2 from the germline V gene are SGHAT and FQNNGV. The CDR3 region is CASSVGGLNTEAFF. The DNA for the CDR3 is TGTGCCAGCAGCGTAGGGGGCCTGAACACTGAAGCTTTCTTT.

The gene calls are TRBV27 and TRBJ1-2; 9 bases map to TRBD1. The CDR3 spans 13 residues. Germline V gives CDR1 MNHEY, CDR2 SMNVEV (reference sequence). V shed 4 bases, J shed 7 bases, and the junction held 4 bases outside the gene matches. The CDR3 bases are TGTGCCAGCAGTTGGACAGGGGAGAGTGGCTACACCTTC. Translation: CASSWTGESGYTF.

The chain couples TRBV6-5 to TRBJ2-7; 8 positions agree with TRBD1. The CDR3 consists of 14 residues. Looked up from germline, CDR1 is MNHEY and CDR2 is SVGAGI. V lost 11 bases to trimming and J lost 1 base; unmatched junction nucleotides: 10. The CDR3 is CAARGTGDSYEQYF. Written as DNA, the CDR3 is TGTGCCGCTCGAGGGACAGGAGATTCCTACGAGCAGTACTTC.

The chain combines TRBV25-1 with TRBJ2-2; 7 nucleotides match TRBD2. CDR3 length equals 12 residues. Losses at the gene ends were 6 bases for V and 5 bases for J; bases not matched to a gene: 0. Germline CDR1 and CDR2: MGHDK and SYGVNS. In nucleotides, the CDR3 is TGTGCCAGCAGCGGGGGGACCGGGGAGCTGTTTTTT. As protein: CASSGGTGELFF.

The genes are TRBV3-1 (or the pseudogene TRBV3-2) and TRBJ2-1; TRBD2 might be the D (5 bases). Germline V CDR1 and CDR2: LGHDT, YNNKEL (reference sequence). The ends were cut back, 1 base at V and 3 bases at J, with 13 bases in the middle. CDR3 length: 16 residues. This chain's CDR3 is CASSQVRSGFYNEQFF. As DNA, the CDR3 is TGTGCCAGCAGCCAAGTCAGGAGCGGATTCTACAATGAGCAGTTCTTC.

As DNA, the CDR3 is TGTGCCAGTAGAGGGTGGACTGGGGTTTTTCAGCCCCAGCATTTT. It encodes CASRGWTGVFQPQHF. This rearrangement joins TRBV19 to TRBJ1-5; D gene unclear. V was trimmed by 6 bases and J by 6 bases, leaving 18 bases between them. The CDR3 covers 15 residues. Germline V CDR1 and CDR2: LNHDA, SQIVND (reference sequence).

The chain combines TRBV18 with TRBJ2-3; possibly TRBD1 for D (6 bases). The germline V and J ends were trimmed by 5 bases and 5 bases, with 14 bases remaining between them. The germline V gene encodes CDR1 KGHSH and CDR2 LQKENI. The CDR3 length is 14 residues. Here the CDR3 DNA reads TGTGCCAGCTCAGCCCCTGAAGGGGGAGATACGCAGTATTTT. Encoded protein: CASSAPEGGDTQYF.

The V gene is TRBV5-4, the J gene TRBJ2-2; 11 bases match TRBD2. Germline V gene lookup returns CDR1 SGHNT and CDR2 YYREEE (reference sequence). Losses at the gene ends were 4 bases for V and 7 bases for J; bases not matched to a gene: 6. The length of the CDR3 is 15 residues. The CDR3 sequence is CASSPGLAVLGELFF. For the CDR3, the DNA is TGTGCCAGCAGCCCGGGACTAGCGGTCCTCGGGGAGCTGTTTTTT.

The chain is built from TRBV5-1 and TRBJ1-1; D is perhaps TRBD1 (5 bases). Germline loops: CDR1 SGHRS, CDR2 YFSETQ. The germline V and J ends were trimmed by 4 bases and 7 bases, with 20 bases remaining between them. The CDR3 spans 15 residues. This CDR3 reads CASSPATQGTREAFF. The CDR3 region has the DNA TGCGCCAGCAGCCCCGCCACCCAGGGAACCCGTGAAGCTTTCTTT.

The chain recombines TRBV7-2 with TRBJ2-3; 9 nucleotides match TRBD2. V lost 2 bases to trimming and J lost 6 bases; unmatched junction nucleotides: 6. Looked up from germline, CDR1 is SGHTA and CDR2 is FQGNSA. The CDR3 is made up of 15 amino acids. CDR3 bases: TGTGCCAGCAGCTTAAGCGGGGGGACCACTGATACGCAGTATTTT. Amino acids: CASSLSGGTTDTQYF.

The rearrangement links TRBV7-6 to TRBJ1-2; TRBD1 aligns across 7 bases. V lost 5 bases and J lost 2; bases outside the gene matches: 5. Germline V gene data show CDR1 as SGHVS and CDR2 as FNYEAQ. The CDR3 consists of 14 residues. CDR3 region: CASSPWDSNYGYTF. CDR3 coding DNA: TGTGCCAGCAGCCCCTGGGACAGCAACTATGGCTACACCTTC.

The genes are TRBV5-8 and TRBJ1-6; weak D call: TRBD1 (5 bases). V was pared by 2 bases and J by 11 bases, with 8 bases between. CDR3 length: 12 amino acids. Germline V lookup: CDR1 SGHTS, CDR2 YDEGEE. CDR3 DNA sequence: TGTGCCAGCAGCTTTAAGGGGACACCCCTCCACTTT. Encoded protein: CASSFKGTPLHF.

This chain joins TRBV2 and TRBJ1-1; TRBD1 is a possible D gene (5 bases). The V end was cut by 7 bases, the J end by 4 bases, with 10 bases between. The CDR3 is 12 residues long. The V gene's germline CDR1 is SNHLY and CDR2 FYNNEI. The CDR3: CASKGSLTEAFF. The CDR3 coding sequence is TGTGCCAGCAAGGGGTCCCTCACTGAAGCTTTCTTT.

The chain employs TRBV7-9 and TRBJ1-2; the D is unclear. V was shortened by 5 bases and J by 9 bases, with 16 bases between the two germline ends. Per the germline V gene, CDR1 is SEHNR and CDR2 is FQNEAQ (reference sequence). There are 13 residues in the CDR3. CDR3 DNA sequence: TGTGCCAGCAGCCCCGGCAAAGGGAGAAGCTACACCTTC. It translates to CASSPGKGRSYTF. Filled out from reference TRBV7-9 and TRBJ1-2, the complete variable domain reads DTGVSQNPRHKITKRGQNVTFRCDPISEHNRLYWYRQTLGQGPEFLTYFQNEAQLEKSRLLSDRFSAERPKGSFSTLEIQRTEQGDSAMYLCASSPGKGRSYTFGSGTRLTVV.

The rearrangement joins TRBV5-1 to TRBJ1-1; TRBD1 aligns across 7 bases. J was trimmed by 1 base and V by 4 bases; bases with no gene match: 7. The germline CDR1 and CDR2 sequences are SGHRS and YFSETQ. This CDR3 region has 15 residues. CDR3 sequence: CASSLMGQRNTEAFF. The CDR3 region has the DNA TGCGCCAGCAGCCTGATGGGACAGCGGAACACTGAAGCTTTCTTT.

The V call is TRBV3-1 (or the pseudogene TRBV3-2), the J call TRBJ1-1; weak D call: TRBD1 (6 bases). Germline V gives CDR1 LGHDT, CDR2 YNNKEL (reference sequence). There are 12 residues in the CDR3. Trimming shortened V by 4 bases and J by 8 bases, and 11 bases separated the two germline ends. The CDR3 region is CASSRGQREAFF. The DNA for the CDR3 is TGTGCCAGCAGCCGTGGACAGAGAGAAGCTTTCTTT.

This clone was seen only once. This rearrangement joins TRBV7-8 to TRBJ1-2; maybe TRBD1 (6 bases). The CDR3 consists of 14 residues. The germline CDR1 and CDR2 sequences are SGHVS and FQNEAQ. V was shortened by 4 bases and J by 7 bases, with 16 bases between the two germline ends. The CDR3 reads CASSYRGGIFGYTF. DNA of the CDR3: TGTGCCAGCAGCTATAGGGGGGGGATATTTGGCTACACCTTC.

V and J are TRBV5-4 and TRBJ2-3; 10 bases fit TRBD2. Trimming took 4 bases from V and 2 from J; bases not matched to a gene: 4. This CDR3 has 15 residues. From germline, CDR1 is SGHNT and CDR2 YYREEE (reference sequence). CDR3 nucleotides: TGTGCCAGCAGCCTCGGACTAGCGGACACAGATACGCAGTATTTT. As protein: CASSLGLADTDTQYF.

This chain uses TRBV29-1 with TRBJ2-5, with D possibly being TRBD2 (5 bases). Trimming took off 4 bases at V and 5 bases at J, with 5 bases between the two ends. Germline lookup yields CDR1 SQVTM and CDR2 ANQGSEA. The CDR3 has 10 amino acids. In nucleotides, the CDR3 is TGCAGCGTTGGAGGGGAGACCCAGTACTTC. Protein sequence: CSVGGETQYF.

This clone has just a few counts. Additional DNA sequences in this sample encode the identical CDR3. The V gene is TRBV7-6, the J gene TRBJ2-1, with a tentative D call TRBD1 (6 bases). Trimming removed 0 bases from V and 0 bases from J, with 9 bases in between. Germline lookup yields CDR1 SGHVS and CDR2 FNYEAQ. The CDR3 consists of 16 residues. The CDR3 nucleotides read TGTGCCAGCAGCTTAGCAGGGGGTCCCTCCTACAATGAGCAGTTCTTC. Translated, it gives CASSLAGGPSYNEQFF.

The CDR3 DNA reads TGCGCCAGCAGTGTGGCTAGCGGGGGTACAAGGGATGAGCAGTTCTTC. Encoded protein: CASSVASGGTRDEQFF. This chain links TRBV10-2 with TRBJ2-1; TRBD2 matches at 10 bases. This CDR3 has 16 amino acids. With V trimmed by 4 bases and J by 8 bases, 11 bases remained unmatched. Germline lookup yields CDR1 WSHSY and CDR2 SAAADI.

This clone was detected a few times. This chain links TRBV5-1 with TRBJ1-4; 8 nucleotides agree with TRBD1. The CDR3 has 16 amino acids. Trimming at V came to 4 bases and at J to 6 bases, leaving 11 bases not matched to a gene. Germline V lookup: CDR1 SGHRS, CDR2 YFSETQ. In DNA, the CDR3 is TGCGCCAGCAGCATACAGTCAGGGGGCGCGTATGAAAAACTGTTTTTT. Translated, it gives CASSIQSGGAYEKLFF.